A selection of T cell receptor beta chains follows, all from one sample in a study of blood T cell repertoires in COVID-19. Sequencing was performed with immunoSEQ multiplex PCR; in TCRdb, only in-frame clones are kept and a portion is missing. The sample records 80,000 to 130,000 clones, approximately 83% being singletons. Sequenced input: PBMCs or T cells enriched from blood (not recorded which). The receptors here all came from a woman aged 50 to 60 who had recovered from COVID-19. Each CDR3 is given without its conserved first and last residue.

CDR3 protein: ASSWDRVATGELF
V gene: TRBV5-1

CDR3 protein: ASSLDSPNQPQH
V gene: TRBV5-1

CDR3 protein: AISEIEQNTEAF
V gene: TRBV10-3

CDR3 protein: SVEDILAGASYNEQF
V gene: TRBV29-1

CDR3 protein: ASSLSDRGIESYGYT
V gene: TRBV27

CDR3 protein: ASSSSGGPTDTQY
V gene: TRBV6-5

CDR3 protein: ASSLNPTGNEQF
V gene: TRBV5-1

CDR3 protein: ASSFESLNEKLF
V gene: TRBV28

CDR3 protein: ASSLVGQGGETQY
V gene: TRBV5-1

CDR3 protein: ASSLGTGGDLPQH
V gene: TRBV7-8

CDR3 protein: ASSLDLGSYEQY
V gene: TRBV7-3

CDR3 protein: ASRRSGDRDGYT
V gene: TRBV28

CDR3 protein: ASSLLAGGPFGELF
V gene: TRBV5-1

CDR3 protein: ASSQQGYQPQH
V gene: TRBV9

CDR3 protein: ASSFRQRSYEQY
V gene: TRBV5-6

CDR3 protein: AWSVVRQGGGYT
V gene: TRBV30

CDR3 protein: SVTSGGGPVYEQY
V gene: TRBV29-1

CDR3 protein: ASSSTWTAQETQY
V gene: TRBV5-6

CDR3 protein: ATSRASGREGYT
V gene: TRBV15

CDR3 protein: ASSLQGTRDQPQH
V gene: TRBV28

CDR3 protein: ASSLRGNRRGYT
V gene: TRBV5-6

CDR3 protein: ASSESGAGRYEQY
V gene: TRBV10-1

CDR3 protein: ASSQGVSQGAF
V gene: TRBV3-1/TRBV3-2

CDR3 protein: ASSLWQGFNQPQH
V gene: TRBV5-6

CDR3 protein: ASSLPGDEKLF
V gene: TRBV5-4

CDR3 protein: ASSFGLAAYEQY
V gene: TRBV5-1

CDR3 protein: ASSRTAYNSPLH
V gene: TRBV6-5

CDR3 protein: ASSLEDLAFEVTGELF
V gene: TRBV5-8

CDR3 protein: ASSKAQVGQSAQH
V gene: TRBV21-1

CDR3 protein: ATSRDGSRGGRF
V gene: TRBV15

CDR3 protein: ASSTRLVGGGALLGEQY
V gene: TRBV21-1

CDR3 protein: ASSIQGDPLGSPLH
V gene: TRBV27

CDR3 protein: ASSLFGGLNTEAF
V gene: TRBV28

CDR3 protein: ASSQVAGGRLAGGSYNEQF
V gene: TRBV3-1/TRBV3-2

CDR3 protein: ASSESQTSGETQY
V gene: TRBV10-2

CDR3 protein: ATSQGLAGGPLTGGELF
V gene: TRBV19

CDR3 protein: ASSVAPVGTGGATEAF
V gene: TRBV9

CDR3 protein: ASSPDRLNTEAF
V gene: TRBV5-1

CDR3 protein: ASSQDVGASGGRELF
V gene: TRBV4-1

CDR3 protein: ASSSPQGQRLEKLF
V gene: TRBV28

CDR3 protein: ASASGRVGTGELF
V gene: TRBV5-8

CDR3 protein: ASSVESSGANVLT
V gene: TRBV9

CDR3 protein: SVLAGTTYNEQF
V gene: TRBV29-1

CDR3 protein: ASSPGTGRLGYGYT
V gene: TRBV18

CDR3 protein: ASSSRDYEETQY
V gene: TRBV5-4

CDR3 protein: SVDGGKSDQPQH
V gene: TRBV29-1

CDR3 protein: ASEDLVAETQY
V gene: TRBV5-1

CDR3 protein: ASSDLLAGVQF
V gene: TRBV6-4

CDR3 protein: ATSSRHGQPQH
V gene: TRBV24-1

CDR3 protein: ASSPFSNTIY
V gene: TRBV14

CDR3 protein: AWSVRQGNEQY
V gene: TRBV30

CDR3 protein: SASRDRVLGAYEQY
V gene: TRBV20-1

CDR3 protein: AKGTAVSNQPQH
V gene: TRBV2

CDR3 protein: ASSPGTGVVNTEAF
V gene: TRBV28

CDR3 protein: ASSLDRGGTQY
V gene: TRBV7-3